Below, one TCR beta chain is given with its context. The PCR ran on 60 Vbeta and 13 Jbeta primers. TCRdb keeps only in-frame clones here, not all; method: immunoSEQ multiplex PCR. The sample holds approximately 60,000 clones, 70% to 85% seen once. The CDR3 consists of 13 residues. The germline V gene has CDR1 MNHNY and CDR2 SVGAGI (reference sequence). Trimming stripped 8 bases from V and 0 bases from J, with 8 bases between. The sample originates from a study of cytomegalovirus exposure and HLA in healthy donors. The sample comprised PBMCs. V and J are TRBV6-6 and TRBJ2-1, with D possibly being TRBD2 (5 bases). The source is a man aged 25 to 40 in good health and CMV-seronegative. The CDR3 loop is CASARDSYNEQFF. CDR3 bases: TGTGCCAGCGCCCGGGACTCCTACAATGAGCAGTTCTTC.